The rows below give T cell receptor beta chains drawn from one sample of a study of blood T cell repertoires in COVID-19. The assay was immunoSEQ multiplex PCR, and TCRdb's table has in-frame clones only and misses some. Of approximately 140,000 clones in the sample, more than 75% were seen once. Sequenced input: peripheral blood. The receptors shown here come from a man at least 80 years old with acute or convalescent COVID-19. Both conserved end residues are part of each CDR3. The order of the fields is clone size, D gene, J gene, V gene, CDR3 protein, CDR3 DNA. The D gene is left open where the match is weak. The size entry is marked missing in some rows and otherwise reads once, few, many or a size class.

size: NA
D: NA
J: TRBJ1-1
V: TRBV7-9
CDR3: CASSFQGSNTEAFF
DNA: TGTGCCAGCAGCTTTCAGGGCTCGAACACTGAAGCTTTCTTT

size: NA
D: NA
J: TRBJ1-2
V: TRBV20-1
CDR3: CSAREFSGYTF
DNA: TGCAGTGCTAGAGAATTTTCGGGGTACACCTTC

size: NA
D: TRBD1
J: TRBJ1-6
V: TRBV30
CDR3: CAWKGTGISPLHF
DNA: TGTGCCTGGAAAGGGACAGGGATTTCACCCCTCCACTTT

size: NA
D: TRBD2
J: TRBJ2-1
V: TRBV7-6
CDR3: CASSPTSETSGQNEQFF
DNA: TGTGCCAGCAGCCCCACCTCCGAGACTAGCGGACAAAATGAGCAGTTCTTC

size: NA
D: NA
J: TRBJ2-1
V: TRBV12-5
CDR3: CASGLGGGDEQFF
DNA: TGTGCTAGTGGTTTAGGAGGAGGCGATGAGCAGTTCTTC

size: NA
D: TRBD1
J: TRBJ2-3
V: TRBV7-9
CDR3: CASSLGTGVTDTQYF
DNA: TGTGCCAGCAGCTTAGGGACAGGGGTAACAGATACGCAGTATTTT

size: once
D: TRBD1
J: TRBJ1-5
V: TRBV19
CDR3: CASSTDRGRDQPQHF
DNA: TGTGCCAGTAGTACGGACAGGGGGCGCGACCAGCCCCAGCATTTT

size: NA
D: NA
J: TRBJ2-3
V: TRBV7-2
CDR3: CASSINRGASTDTQYF
DNA: TGTGCCAGCAGCATAAACCGGGGGGCTAGCACAGATACGCAGTATTTT

size: NA
D: NA
J: TRBJ2-5
V: TRBV3-1/TRBV3-2
CDR3: CASSQSGQETQYF
DNA: TGTGCCAGCAGCCAATCGGGTCAAGAGACCCAGTACTTC

size: NA
D: TRBD1
J: TRBJ1-2
V: TRBV18
CDR3: CASSTGQSYYGYTF
DNA: TGTGCCAGCTCCACGGGACAGAGCTACTATGGCTACACCTTC

size: once
D: NA
J: TRBJ2-5
V: TRBV7-2
CDR3: CASSLAQGEETQYF
DNA: TGTGCCAGCAGCTTAGCACAGGGAGAAGAGACCCAGTACTTC

size: NA
D: TRBD1
J: TRBJ1-2
V: TRBV3-1/TRBV3-2
CDR3: CASSTGTGAFGYTF
DNA: TGTGCCAGCAGTACCGGGACAGGGGCCTTCGGCTACACCTTC

size: NA
D: NA
J: TRBJ1-1
V: TRBV12-5
CDR3: CASGLATTGNTEAFF
DNA: TGTGCTAGTGGTTTGGCCACCACAGGGAACACTGAAGCTTTCTTT

size: once
D: NA
J: TRBJ2-1
V: TRBV10-3
CDR3: CAISGSPGYEQFF
DNA: TGTGCCATCAGTGGCTCCCCGGGGTATGAGCAGTTCTTC

size: few
D: NA
J: TRBJ1-5
V: TRBV7-2
CDR3: CASSFDSSNQPQHF
DNA: TGTGCCAGCAGCTTCGACAGTAGCAATCAGCCCCAGCATTTT

size: few
D: TRBD2
J: TRBJ2-5
V: TRBV7-2
CDR3: CASSPGGQETQYF
DNA: TGTGCCAGCAGCCCGGGGGGCCAAGAGACCCAGTACTTC

size: once
D: TRBD1
J: TRBJ1-2
V: TRBV25-1
CDR3: CASSEGQRARGYTF
DNA: TGTGCCAGCAGTGAGGGACAGCGTGCGCGGGGCTACACCTTC

size: NA
D: NA
J: TRBJ1-4
V: TRBV5-6
CDR3: CASSLAQGHGSNEKLFF
DNA: TGTGCCAGCAGCTTGGCCCAGGGACATGGCTCTAATGAAAAACTGTTTTTT

size: NA
D: NA
J: TRBJ2-2
V: TRBV9
CDR3: CASKKQDNTGELFF
DNA: TGTGCCAGCAAAAAACAGGACAACACCGGGGAGCTGTTTTTT

size: once
D: NA
J: TRBJ1-1
V: TRBV5-1
CDR3: CASSLDPGTEAFF
DNA: TGCGCCAGCAGCTTAGATCCGGGCACTGAAGCTTTCTTT

size: NA
D: TRBD1
J: TRBJ2-7
V: TRBV10-3
CDR3: CAISELGQGKSYEQYF
DNA: TGTGCCATCAGTGAGTTGGGACAGGGGAAATCCTACGAGCAGTACTTC

size: many
D: TRBD2
J: TRBJ2-3
V: TRBV5-6
CDR3: CASTLGLAGQYF
DNA: TGTGCCAGCACCTTGGGACTAGCGGGGCAGTATTTT

size: NA
D: NA
J: TRBJ1-1
V: TRBV29-1
CDR3: CSVVTGSTEAFF
DNA: TGCAGCGTCGTAACAGGGTCCACTGAAGCTTTCTTT

size: few
D: NA
J: TRBJ2-5
V: TRBV19
CDR3: CASRRQGGGETQYF
DNA: TGTGCCAGTAGAAGACAGGGAGGAGGAGAGACCCAGTACTTC

size: NA
D: NA
J: TRBJ1-2
V: TRBV5-1
CDR3: CASSLESSYGYTF
DNA: TGCGCCAGCAGCTTGGAAAGTAGCTATGGCTACACCTTC

size: once
D: TRBD1
J: TRBJ1-1
V: TRBV7-3
CDR3: CASSLLSRGQGTEAFF
DNA: TGTGCCAGCAGCTTACTTTCGCGGGGACAGGGCACTGAAGCTTTCTTT

size: NA
D: NA
J: TRBJ2-2
V: TRBV5-5
CDR3: CASSLIGGGDTGELFF
DNA: TGTGCCAGCAGCTTGATCGGGGGTGGAGACACCGGGGAGCTGTTTTTT

size: NA
D: NA
J: TRBJ2-5
V: TRBV11-2
CDR3: CASSAGLSQETQYF
DNA: TGTGCCAGCAGCGCAGGACTATCCCAAGAGACCCAGTACTTC

size: NA
D: NA
J: TRBJ2-1
V: TRBV5-4
CDR3: CASSLLGRGSYNEQFF
DNA: TGTGCCAGCAGCCTCCTAGGAAGGGGCTCCTACAATGAGCAGTTCTTC

size: NA
D: TRBD2
J: TRBJ2-5
V: TRBV2
CDR3: CASSDSGGETQYF
DNA: TGTGCCAGCAGTGATAGCGGGGGGGAGACCCAGTACTTC

size: NA
D: NA
J: TRBJ2-6
V: TRBV7-2
CDR3: CASSPQVSGANVLTF
DNA: TGTGCCAGCAGCCCACAGGTGTCTGGGGCCAACGTCCTGACTTTC

size: NA
D: NA
J: TRBJ2-7
V: TRBV29-1
CDR3: CSVEQRHEQYF
DNA: TGCAGCGTTGAACAGCGCCACGAGCAGTACTTC